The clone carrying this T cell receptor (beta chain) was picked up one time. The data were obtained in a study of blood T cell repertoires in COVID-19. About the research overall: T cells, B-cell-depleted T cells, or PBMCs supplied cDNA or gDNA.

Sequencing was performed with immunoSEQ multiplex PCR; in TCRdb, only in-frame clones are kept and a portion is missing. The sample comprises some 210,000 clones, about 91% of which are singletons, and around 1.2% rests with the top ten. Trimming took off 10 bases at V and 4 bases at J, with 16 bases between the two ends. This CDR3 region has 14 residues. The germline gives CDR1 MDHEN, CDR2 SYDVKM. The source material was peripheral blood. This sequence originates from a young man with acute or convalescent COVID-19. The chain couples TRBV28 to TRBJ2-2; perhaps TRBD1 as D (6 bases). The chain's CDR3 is CATVEAGVTGELFF. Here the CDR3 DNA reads TGTGCCACCGTTGAAGCAGGGGTCACCGGGGAGCTGTTTTTT.